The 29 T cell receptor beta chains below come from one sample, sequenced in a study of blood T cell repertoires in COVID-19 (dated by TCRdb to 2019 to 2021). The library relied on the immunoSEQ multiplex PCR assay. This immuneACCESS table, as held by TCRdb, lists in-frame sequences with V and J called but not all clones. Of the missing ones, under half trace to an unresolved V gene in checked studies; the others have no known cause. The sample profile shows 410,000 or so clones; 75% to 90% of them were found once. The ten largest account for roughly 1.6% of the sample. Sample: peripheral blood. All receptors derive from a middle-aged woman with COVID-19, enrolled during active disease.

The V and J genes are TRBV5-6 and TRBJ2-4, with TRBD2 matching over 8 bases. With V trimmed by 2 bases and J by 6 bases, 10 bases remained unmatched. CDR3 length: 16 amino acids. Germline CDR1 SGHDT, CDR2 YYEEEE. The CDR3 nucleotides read TGTGCCAGCAGCTTTATAACGACGGGAGGGCCAAACATTCAGTACTTC. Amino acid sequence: CASSFITTGGPNIQYF.

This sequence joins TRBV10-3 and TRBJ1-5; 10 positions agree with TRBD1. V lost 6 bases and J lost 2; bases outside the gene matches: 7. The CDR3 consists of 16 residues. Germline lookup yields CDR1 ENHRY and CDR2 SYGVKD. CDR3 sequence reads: CAIRPGQGEGNQPQHF. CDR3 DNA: TGTGCCATCAGACCAGGACAGGGGGAAGGCAATCAGCCCCAGCATTTT.

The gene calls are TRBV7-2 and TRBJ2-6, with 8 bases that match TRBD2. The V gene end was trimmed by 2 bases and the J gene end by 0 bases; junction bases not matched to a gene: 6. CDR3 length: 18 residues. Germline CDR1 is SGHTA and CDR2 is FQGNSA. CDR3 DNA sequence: TGTGCCAGCAGCTTATTGGGCGGGGGGCTCTCTGGGGCCAACGTCCTGACTTTC. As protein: CASSLLGGGLSGANVLTF.

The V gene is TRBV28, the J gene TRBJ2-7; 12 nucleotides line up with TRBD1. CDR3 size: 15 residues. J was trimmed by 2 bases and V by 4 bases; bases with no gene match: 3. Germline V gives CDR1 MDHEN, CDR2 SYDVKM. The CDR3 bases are TGTGCCAGCAGTTCGGGACAGGGGGCGACCTACGAGCAGTACTTC. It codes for CASSSGQGATYEQYF. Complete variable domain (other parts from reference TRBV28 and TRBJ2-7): DVKVTQSSRYLVKRTGEKVFLECVQDMDHENMFWYRQDPGLGLRLIYFSYDVKMKEKGDIPEGYSVSREKKERFSLILESASTNQTSMYLCASSSGQGATYEQYFGPGTRLTVT.

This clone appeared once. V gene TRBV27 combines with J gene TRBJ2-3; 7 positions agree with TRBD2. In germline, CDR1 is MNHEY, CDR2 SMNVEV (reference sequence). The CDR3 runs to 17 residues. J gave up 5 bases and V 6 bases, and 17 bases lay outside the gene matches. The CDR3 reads CASRGLAAHIKRDTQYF. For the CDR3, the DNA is TGTGCCAGCAGGGGGCTAGCGGCGCACATAAAGAGAGATACGCAGTATTTT.

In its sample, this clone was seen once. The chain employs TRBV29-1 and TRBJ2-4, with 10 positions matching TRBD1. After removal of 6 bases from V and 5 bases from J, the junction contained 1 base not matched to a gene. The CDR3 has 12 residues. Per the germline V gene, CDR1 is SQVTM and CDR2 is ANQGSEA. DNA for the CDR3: TGCAGCGTAGGACAGGGGGAAAACATTCAGTACTTC. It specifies CSVGQGENIQYF.

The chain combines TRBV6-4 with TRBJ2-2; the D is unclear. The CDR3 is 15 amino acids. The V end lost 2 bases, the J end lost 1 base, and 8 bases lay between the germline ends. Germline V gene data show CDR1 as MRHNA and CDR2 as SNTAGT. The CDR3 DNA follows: TGTGCCAGCAGTGACGGGCCAAGGAACACCGGGGAGCTGTTTTTT. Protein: CASSDGPRNTGELFF.

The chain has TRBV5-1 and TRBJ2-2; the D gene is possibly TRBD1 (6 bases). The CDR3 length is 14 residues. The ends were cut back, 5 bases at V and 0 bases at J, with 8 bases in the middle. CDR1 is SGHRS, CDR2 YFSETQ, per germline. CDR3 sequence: CASRDSSNTGELFF. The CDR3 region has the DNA TGCGCCAGCAGGGACAGTTCGAACACCGGGGAGCTGTTTTTT.

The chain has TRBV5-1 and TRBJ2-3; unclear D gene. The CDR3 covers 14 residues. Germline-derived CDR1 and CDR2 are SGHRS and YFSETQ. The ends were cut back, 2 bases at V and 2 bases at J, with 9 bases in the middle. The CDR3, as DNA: TGCGCCAGCAGCTTTTCCCAGGCCACAGATACGCAGTATTTT. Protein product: CASSFSQATDTQYF.

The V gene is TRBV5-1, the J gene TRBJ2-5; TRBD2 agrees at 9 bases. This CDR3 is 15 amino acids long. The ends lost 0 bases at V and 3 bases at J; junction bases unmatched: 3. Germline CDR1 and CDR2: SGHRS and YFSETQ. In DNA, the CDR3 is TGCGCCAGCAGCTTGGCCTTAGCGGGGGAAGAGACCCAGTACTTC. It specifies CASSLALAGEETQYF.

The CDR3 DNA reads as TGTGCCAGCTCATTCGACATAGGACTAGCGGGGACAGATGAGCAGTTCTTC. Translated: CASSFDIGLAGTDEQFF. The chain couples TRBV18 to TRBJ2-1, with 12 bases fitting TRBD2. The J segment lost 8 bases and the V segment lost 5 bases, leaving 13 bases of the junction unmatched. This CDR3 is 17 amino acids long. Germline V gene data show CDR1 as KGHSH and CDR2 as LQKENI.

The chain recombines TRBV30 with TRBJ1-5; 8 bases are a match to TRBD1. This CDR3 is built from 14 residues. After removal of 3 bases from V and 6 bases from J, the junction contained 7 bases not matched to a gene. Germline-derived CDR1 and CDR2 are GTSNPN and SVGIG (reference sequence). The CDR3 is CAWSSRTGFQPQHF. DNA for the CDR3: TGTGCCTGGAGCTCTAGGACAGGGTTTCAGCCCCAGCATTTT.

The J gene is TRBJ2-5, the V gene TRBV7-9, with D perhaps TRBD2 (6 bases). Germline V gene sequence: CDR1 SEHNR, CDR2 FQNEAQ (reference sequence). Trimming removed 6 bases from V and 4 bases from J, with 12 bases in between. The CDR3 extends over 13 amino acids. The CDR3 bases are TGTGCCAGCAGTCCCCGGGGAGGAGAGACCCAGTACTTC. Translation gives CASSPRGGETQYF.

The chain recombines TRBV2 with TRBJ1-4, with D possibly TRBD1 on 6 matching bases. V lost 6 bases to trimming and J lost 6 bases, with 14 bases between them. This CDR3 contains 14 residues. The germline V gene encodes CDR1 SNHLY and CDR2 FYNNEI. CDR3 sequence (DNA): TGTGCCAGCAGGGGGGCTGGGTGGGATGAAAAACTGTTTTTT. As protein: CASRGAGWDEKLFF.

The CDR3 is CASSDAGQGQPQHF. The DNA of the CDR3 is TGCGCCAGCAGTGATGCGGGACAGGGTCAGCCCCAGCATTTT. The J gene is TRBJ1-5, the V gene TRBV10-2, with TRBD1 matching 9 bases. V shed 3 bases, J shed 6 bases, and the junction held 3 bases outside the gene matches. Per the germline V gene, CDR1 is WSHSY and CDR2 is SAAADI. The CDR3 spans 14 residues.

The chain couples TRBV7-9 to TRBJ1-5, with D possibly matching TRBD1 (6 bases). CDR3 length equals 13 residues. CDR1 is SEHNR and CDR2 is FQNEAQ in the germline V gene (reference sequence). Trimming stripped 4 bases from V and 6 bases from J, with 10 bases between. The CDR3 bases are TGTGCCAGCAGCTCACAGGGCGGTCAGCCCCAGCATTTT. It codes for CASSSQGGQPQHF.

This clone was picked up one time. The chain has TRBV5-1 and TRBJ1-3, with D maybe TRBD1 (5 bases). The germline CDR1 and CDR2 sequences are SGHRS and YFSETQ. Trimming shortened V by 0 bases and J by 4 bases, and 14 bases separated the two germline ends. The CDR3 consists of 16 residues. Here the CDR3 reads CASSLGWGSSGNTIYF. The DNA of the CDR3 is TGCGCCAGCAGCTTGGGCTGGGGCTCGTCCGGAAACACCATATATTTT. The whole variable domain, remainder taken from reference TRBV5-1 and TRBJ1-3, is KAGVTQTPRYLIKTRGQQVTLSCSPISGHRSVSWYQQTPGQGLQFLFEYFSETQRNKGNFPGRFSGRQFSNSRSEMNVSTLELGDSALYLCASSLGWGSSGNTIYFGEGSWLTVV.

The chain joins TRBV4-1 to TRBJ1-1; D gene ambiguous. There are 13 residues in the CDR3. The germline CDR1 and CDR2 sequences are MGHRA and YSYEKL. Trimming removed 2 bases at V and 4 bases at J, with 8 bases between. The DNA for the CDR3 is TGCGCCAGCAGCCAATCCGGAGGCACTGAAGCTTTCTTT. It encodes CASSQSGGTEAFF.

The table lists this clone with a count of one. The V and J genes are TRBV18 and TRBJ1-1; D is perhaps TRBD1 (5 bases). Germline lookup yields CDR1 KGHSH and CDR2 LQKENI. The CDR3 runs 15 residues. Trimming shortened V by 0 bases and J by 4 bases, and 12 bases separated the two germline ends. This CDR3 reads CASSPPSGQGTEAFF. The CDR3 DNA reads TGTGCCAGCTCACCACCGTCTGGTCAGGGCACTGAAGCTTTCTTT. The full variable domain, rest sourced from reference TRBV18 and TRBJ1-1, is NAGVMQNPRHLVRRRGQEARLRCSPMKGHSHVYWYRQLPEEGLKFMVYLQKENIIDESGMPKERFSAEFPKEGPSILRIQQVVRGDSAAYFCASSPPSGQGTEAFFGQGTRLTVV.

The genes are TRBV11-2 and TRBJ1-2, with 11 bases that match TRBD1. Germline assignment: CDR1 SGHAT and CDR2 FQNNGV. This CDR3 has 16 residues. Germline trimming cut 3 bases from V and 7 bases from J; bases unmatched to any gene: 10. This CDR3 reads CASSFAGTGGSGGYTF. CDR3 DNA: TGTGCCAGCAGCTTTGCCGGGACAGGGGGATCAGGTGGCTACACCTTC.

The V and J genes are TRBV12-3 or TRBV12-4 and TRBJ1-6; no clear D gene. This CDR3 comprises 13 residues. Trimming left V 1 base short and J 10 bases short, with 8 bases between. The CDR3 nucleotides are TGTGCCAGCAGTTTAGAGGTGGGCTCACCCCTCCACTTT. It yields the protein CASSLEVGSPLHF.

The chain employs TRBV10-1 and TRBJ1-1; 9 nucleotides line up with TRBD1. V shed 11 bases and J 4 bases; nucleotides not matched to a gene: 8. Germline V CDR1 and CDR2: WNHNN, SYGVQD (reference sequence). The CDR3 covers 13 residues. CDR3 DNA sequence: TGCGCCGTTACAGGGGGCGCTGGCACTGAAGCTTTCTTT. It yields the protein CAVTGGAGTEAFF.

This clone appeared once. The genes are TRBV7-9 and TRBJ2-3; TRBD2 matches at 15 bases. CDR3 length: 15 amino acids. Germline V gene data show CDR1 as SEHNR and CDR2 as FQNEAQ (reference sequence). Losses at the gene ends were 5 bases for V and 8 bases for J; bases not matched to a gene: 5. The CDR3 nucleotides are TGTGCCAGCAGCGCGGGACTAGCGGGAGGCACTACGCAGTATTTT. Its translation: CASSAGLAGGTTQYF.

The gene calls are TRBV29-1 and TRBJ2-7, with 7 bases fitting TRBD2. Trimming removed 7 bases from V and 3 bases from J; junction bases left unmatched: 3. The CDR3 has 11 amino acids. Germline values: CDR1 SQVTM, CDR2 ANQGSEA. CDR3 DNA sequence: TGCAGCGCGTTAGCGGGCTACGAGCAGTACTTC. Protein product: CSALAGYEQYF.

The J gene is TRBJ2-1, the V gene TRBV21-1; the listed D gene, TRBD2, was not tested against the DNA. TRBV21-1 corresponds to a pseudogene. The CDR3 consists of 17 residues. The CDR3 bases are TGTGCCAGCAGCAAAGTAAATTCGGGGGGAACCCAAAATGAGCAGTTCTTC. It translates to CASSKVNSGGTQNEQFF.

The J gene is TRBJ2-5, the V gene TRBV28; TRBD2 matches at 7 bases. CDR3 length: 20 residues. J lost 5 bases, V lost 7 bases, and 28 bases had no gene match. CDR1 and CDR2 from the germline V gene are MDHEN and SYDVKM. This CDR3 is CASTVVRRTSVVGGFETQYF. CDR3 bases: TGTGCCAGCACCGTCGTTCGCCGGACTAGTGTGGTCGGGGGGTTTGAGACCCAGTACTTC.

For the CDR3, the DNA is TGTGCCAGCAGCCGAGGGACGAACACCGGGGAGCTGTTTTTT. Encoded protein: CASSRGTNTGELFF. This chain joins TRBV14 and TRBJ2-2, with D possibly TRBD2 on 5 matching bases. This CDR3 region has 14 residues. Germline CDR1 is SGHDN and CDR2 is FVKESK. V lost 4 bases to trimming and J lost 0 bases, with 6 bases between them. The entire variable domain, with the rest obtained from reference TRBV14 and TRBJ2-2, is as follows: EAGVTQFPSHSVIEKGQTVTLRCDPISGHDNLYWYRRVMGKEIKFLLHFVKESKQDESGMPNNRFLAERTGGTYSTLKVQPAELEDSGVYFCASSRGTNTGELFFGEGSRLTVL.

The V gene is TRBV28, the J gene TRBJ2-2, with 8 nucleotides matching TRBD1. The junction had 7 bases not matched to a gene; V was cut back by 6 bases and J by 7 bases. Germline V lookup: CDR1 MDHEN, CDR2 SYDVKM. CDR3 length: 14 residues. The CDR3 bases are TGTGCCAGCAGACTCACAGGGGGAGGCGGGGAGCTGTTTTTT. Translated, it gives CASRLTGGGGELFF.

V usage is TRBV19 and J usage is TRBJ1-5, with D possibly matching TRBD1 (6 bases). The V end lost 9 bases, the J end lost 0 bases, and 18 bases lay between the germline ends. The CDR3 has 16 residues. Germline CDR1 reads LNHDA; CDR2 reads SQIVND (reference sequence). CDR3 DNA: TGTGCCAGCTCACAGGGAGAGGGGTTTAGCAATCAGCCCCAGCATTTT. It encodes CASSQGEGFSNQPQHF.